A single sample is the source of the 2 T cell receptor beta chains below, sequenced in a study of blood T cell repertoires in COVID-19. Repertoires were generated with immunoSEQ multiplex PCR, while TCRdb's copy carries only in-frame clones and drops some. Among about 200,000 clones, 80% were seen once, and the ten largest hold approximately 7.4%. The sequencing sample was made of PBMCs or T cells enriched from blood (not recorded which). Receptor source: a woman in her 40s with acute COVID-19.

The chain recombines TRBV7-3 with TRBJ2-3; no firm D call. V was cut by 2 bases and J by 5 bases, with 14 bases left in between. CDR3 size: 15 residues. Germline V gene lookup returns CDR1 SGHTA and CDR2 FQGTGA. The CDR3 DNA follows: TGTGCCAGCAGCTTACTACCATCGCTTGTAGATACGCAGTATTTT. Its translation: CASSLLPSLVDTQYF.

The rearrangement uses TRBV15 and TRBJ1-4; the match to TRBD1 covers 7 bases. The CDR3 runs 17 residues. Unmatched junction bases numbered 8, after V lost 0 bases and J lost 4 bases. CDR1 and CDR2 (germline): LNHNV, YYDKDF (reference sequence). CDR3 DNA sequence: TGTGCCACCAGCAGAGACATCCAGGGGGACTTTAATGAAAAACTGTTTTTT. Translated: CATSRDIQGDFNEKLFF.